This TCR beta chain was sequenced for a study of regulatory T cells in long-lasting Graves disease. The sample holds many counts of this clonotype. Time point noted: newly diagnosed GD, antithyroid drugs for less than 3 months. From PBMCs, RNA was extracted and then used to make the TCR library. It was by American Thyroid Association guidelines that Graves' disease was diagnosed. CDR3 size: 14 residues. In germline, CDR1 is MNHNS, CDR2 SASEGT. J lost 11 bases, V lost 1 base, and 10 bases had no gene match. With iRepertoire HTBI primers and Arm-PCR of CDR3 regions, TCR beta libraries were built. TCRdb reprocessed the multiplex PCR reads via MiXCR and lists one record per CDR3 protein. Here the sample spans some 330,000 distinct CDR3 sequences, 10% to 15% being singletons. The data also belong to a second study, concerning T cells in Graves' hyperthyroidism and ophthalmopathy.

The receptor was derived from a woman between 18 and 29 years old with Graves disease. The input for sequencing was peripheral blood mononuclear cells (PBMCs), taken at new diagnosis, from a patient treated with antithyroid drugs. This chain connects TRBV6-1 to TRBJ1-1; 7 bases agree with TRBD1. The CDR3 protein is CASSEGLGGVFAFF. The CDR3 DNA sequence: TGTGCCAGCAGTGAAGGGCTAGGGGGCGTGTTCGCTTTCTTT.